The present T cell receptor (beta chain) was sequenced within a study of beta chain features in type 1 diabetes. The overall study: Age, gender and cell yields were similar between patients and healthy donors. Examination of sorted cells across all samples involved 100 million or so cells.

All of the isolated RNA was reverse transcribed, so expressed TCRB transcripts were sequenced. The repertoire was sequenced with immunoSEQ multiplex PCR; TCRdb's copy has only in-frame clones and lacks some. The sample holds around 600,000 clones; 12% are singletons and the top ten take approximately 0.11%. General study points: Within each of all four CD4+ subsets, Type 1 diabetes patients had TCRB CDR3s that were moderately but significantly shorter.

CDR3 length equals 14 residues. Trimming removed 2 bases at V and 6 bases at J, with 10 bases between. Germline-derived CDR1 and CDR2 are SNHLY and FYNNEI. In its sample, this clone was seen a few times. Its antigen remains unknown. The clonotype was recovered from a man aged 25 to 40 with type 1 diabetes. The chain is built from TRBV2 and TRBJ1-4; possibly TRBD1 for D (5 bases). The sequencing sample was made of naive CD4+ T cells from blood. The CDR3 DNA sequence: TGTGCCAGCAGTGAATCAGGGTTTGATGAAAAACTGTTTTTT. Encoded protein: CASSESGFDEKLFF.